A single sample gave rise to the 15 T cell receptor beta chains below, sequenced in a study of cytotoxic CD8 clonotypes in ibrutinib-treated CLL. The table came from immunoSEQ multiplex PCR; TCRdb's copy has only in-frame clones and leaves some out. The sample yields 50,000 to 65,000 clones, roughly 70% seen once. Sample: PBMCs, taken after 12 months of ibrutinib treatment. These receptor sequences come from a human donor with chronic lymphocytic leukemia.

The V gene is TRBV5-6, the J gene TRBJ2-5; maybe TRBD1 (5 bases). Germline values: CDR1 SGHDT, CDR2 YYEEEE. V was pared by 5 bases and J by 1 base, with 12 bases between. The CDR3 runs to 14 residues. CDR3 in amino acids: CASRPPGIQETQYF. The CDR3 DNA sequence: TGTGCCAGCAGACCGCCAGGGATCCAAGAGACCCAGTACTTC.

The V call is TRBV6-6, the J call TRBJ1-4; 9 bases match TRBD1. J lost 7 bases, V lost 5 bases, and 2 bases had no gene match. CDR1 MNHNY and CDR2 SVGAGI come from the germline V gene (reference sequence). CDR3 size: 13 residues. This chain's CDR3 is CASSGTGSEKLFF. The CDR3 nucleotides are TGTGCCAGCAGTGGGACAGGGTCTGAAAAACTGTTTTTT.

This chain's CDR3 is CASSSPGLASSSYNEQFF. CDR3 nucleotides: TGTGCCAGCAGCTCACCGGGACTAGCGTCGAGCTCCTACAATGAGCAGTTCTTC. The chain carries TRBV5-4 and TRBJ2-1, with TRBD2 matching 10 bases. The ends lost 3 bases at V and 0 bases at J; junction bases unmatched: 9. CDR1 and CDR2 (germline): SGHNT, YYREEE (reference sequence). CDR3 size: 18 residues. The complete variable domain, with remaining parts taken from reference TRBV5-4 and TRBJ2-1, reads ETGVTQSPTHLIKTRGQQVTLRCSSQSGHNTVSWYQQALGQGPQFIFQYYREEENGRGNFPPRFSGLQFPNYSSELNVNALELDDSALYLCASSSPGLASSSYNEQFFGPGTRLTVL.

This clone was observed a few times. This chain joins TRBV2 and TRBJ1-5; D is unclear. The V gene lost 6 bases and the J gene lost 2 bases, with 8 bases spanning the gap. The germline gives CDR1 SNHLY, CDR2 FYNNEI. The CDR3 is made up of 13 amino acids. CDR3 amino acids: CASRGGGNQPQHF. The CDR3, as DNA: TGTGCCAGCAGGGGAGGTGGCAATCAGCCCCAGCATTTT.

The chain employs TRBV9 and TRBJ1-1, with 8 bases that match TRBD1. There are 15 residues in the CDR3. V trimming: 3 bases; J trimming: 3 bases; junction bases outside the gene matches: 7. Germline loops: CDR1 SGDLS, CDR2 YYNGEE. CDR3 region: CASSGHRGFDTEAFF. The CDR3, as DNA: TGTGCCAGCAGCGGCCACAGGGGGTTTGACACTGAAGCTTTCTTT. Variable domain in full (rest from reference TRBV9 and TRBJ1-1): DSGVTQTPKHLITATGQRVTLRCSPRSGDLSVYWYQQSLDQGLQFLIQYYNGEERAKGNILERFSAQQFPDLHSELNLSSLELGDSALYFCASSGHRGFDTEAFFGQGTRLTVV.

This chain joins TRBV7-3 and TRBJ1-6; D uncertain. The CDR3 is 12 residues long. CDR1 is SGHTA, CDR2 FQGTGA, per germline. V shed 5 bases and J shed 8 bases, with 7 bases lying between them. The CDR3 reads CASSHQDSPLHF. The DNA for the CDR3 is TGTGCCAGCAGCCACCAGGATTCACCCCTCCACTTT.

The J gene is TRBJ2-3, the V gene TRBV27, with 9 nucleotides matching TRBD2. The V segment lost 2 bases and the J segment 4 bases; nucleotides outside the gene matches: 1. The CDR3 length is 14 residues. Germline-derived CDR1 and CDR2 are MNHEY and SMNVEV (reference sequence). Here the CDR3 DNA reads TGTGCCAGCAGTTTAGCGGGAGGGGCAGATACGCAGTATTTT. Translated: CASSLAGGADTQYF.

The V and J genes are TRBV7-2 and TRBJ2-7; tentative D call: TRBD1 (6 bases). Trimming took 0 bases from V and 2 from J, leaving 11 bases between them. The CDR3 runs to 15 residues. CDR1 is SGHTA and CDR2 is FQGNSA in the germline V gene. DNA of the CDR3: TGTGCCAGCAGCTTAGCCTTACAGGGCCCCTACGAGCAGTACTTC. Encoded protein: CASSLALQGPYEQYF.

The chain uses TRBV9 and TRBJ2-1; D possibly uses TRBD1 or TRBD2 (5 bases each). Germline V gene sequence: CDR1 SGDLS, CDR2 YYNGEE. The V and J ends lost 0 bases and 8 bases respectively, with 12 bases between them. The CDR3 length is 14 residues. Here the CDR3 DNA reads TGTGCCAGCAGCGTAGTACAGGTCGGGGATGAGCAGTTCTTC. It is translated as CASSVVQVGDEQFF.

The J gene is TRBJ2-7, the V gene TRBV4-1; perhaps TRBD2 as D (7 bases). Germline lookup yields CDR1 MGHRA and CDR2 YSYEKL. The CDR3 spans 19 residues. The V and J ends lost 4 bases and 0 bases respectively, with 25 bases between them. The CDR3 DNA reads as TGCGCCAGCAGCCGGGAGGTACCGTGGGGGGGCGGGATCTCCTACGAGCAGTACTTC. It encodes CASSREVPWGGGISYEQYF.

This clone came up a few times. One junction end disagrees with the germline gene, perhaps due to a read error. This chain links TRBV5-1 with TRBJ2-7; no clear D gene. This CDR3 has 15 amino acids. Looked up from germline, CDR1 is SGHRS and CDR2 is YFSETQ. The CDR3 loop is CASSLGVGISFEQYF. The CDR3 DNA is TGCGCCAGCAGCTTGGGAGTAGGGATATCCTTCGAGCAGTACTTC.

This clone was found a few times. The chain joins TRBV5-4 to TRBJ2-7; no clear D gene. Germline-derived CDR1 and CDR2 are SGHNT and YYREEE (reference sequence). The CDR3 extends over 11 amino acids. Trimming removed 3 bases from V and 4 bases from J, with 5 bases in between. The CDR3 nucleotides read TGTGCCAGCAGCTACCTTTACGAGCAGTACTTC. Its protein is CASSYLYEQYF.

Here the CDR3 DNA reads TGTGCCAGCAGCTCGGGACAGGGTCGACAGCCCCAGCATTTT. This gives the protein CASSSGQGRQPQHF. The chain couples TRBV7-2 to TRBJ1-5; TRBD1 agrees at 9 bases. This CDR3 contains 14 residues. J gave up 7 bases and V 4 bases, and 5 bases lay outside the gene matches. The germline V gene encodes CDR1 SGHTA and CDR2 FQGNSA.

The CDR3 loop is CASSLVGQGWDEQYF. DNA of the CDR3: TGCGCCAGCAGCTTGGTGGGACAGGGATGGGACGAGCAGTACTTC. The chain combines TRBV5-1 with TRBJ2-7; TRBD1 aligns across 9 bases. The J segment lost 5 bases and the V segment lost 0 bases, leaving 6 bases of the junction unmatched. The CDR3 contains 15 residues. The germline CDR1 and CDR2 sequences are SGHRS and YFSETQ. The full variable domain, with the rest looked up from reference TRBV5-1 and TRBJ2-7, is KAGVTQTPRYLIKTRGQQVTLSCSPISGHRSVSWYQQTPGQGLQFLFEYFSETQRNKGNFPGRFSGRQFSNSRSEMNVSTLELGDSALYLCASSLVGQGWDEQYFGPGTRLTVT.

The V and J genes are TRBV19 and TRBJ2-5; D perhaps matches TRBD2 (6 bases). Near its end, the DNA agrees better with TRBJ2-7, so the J call may be wrong. Germline V gives CDR1 LNHDA, CDR2 SQIVND (reference sequence). This CDR3 has 16 amino acids. CDR3 coding DNA: TGTGCCAGTAGCGAAAAGAGGGGCGGGGCCGCCTACGAGCAGTACTTC. This codes for CASSEKRGGAAYEQYF.